The clone carrying this T cell receptor beta chain occurred a few times. Its specificity is not known. The V end was cut by 2 bases, the J end by 6 bases, with 14 bases between. Germline CDR1 DFQATT, CDR2 SNEGSKA (reference sequence). There are 14 residues in the CDR3. The sample belongs to a study of CD8 T cells in ankylosing spondylitis. General observations from the study: Blood from ankylosing spondylitis patients appeared to carry a characteristic roughly 8-variant TCR beta motif.

One entry per CDR3 protein, called by TCRdb with MiXCR from the 5' RACE reads. The table records more than 650,000 distinct CDR3 sequences, 12% of them present only once. Sequenced input: blood, either unsorted or a sorted T cell fraction (not recorded which). The sequence derives from a male donor with ankylosing spondylitis. The chain has TRBV20-1 and TRBJ2-1, with TRBD1 as a possible D gene (5 bases). CDR3 protein: CSARKRRQTNEQFF. The CDR3, as DNA: TGCAGTGCTAGAAAAAGGAGACAGACCAATGAGCAGTTCTTC.